Each of the 15 T cell receptor beta chains below was sequenced from the same sample in a study of blood T cell repertoires in COVID-19. Clones were sequenced by immunoSEQ multiplex PCR, and TCRdb holds only the in-frame ones, with some missing. This table holds 150,000 to 200,000 clones, 85% found once. The sequencing input was peripheral blood. The receptor set was obtained from a person aged 70 to 85 with COVID-19, enrolled during active disease.

This clone was found a few times. This chain connects TRBV6-4 to TRBJ1-4; D is possibly TRBD1 (5 bases). The V gene's germline CDR1 is MRHNA and CDR2 SNTAGT. V gave up 7 bases and J gave up 0 bases, with 21 bases separating them. This CDR3 has 18 amino acids. The DNA of the CDR3 is TGTGCCAGCACCCTACAGGACCCCCTTAACTCAACTAATGAAAAACTGTTTTTT. Its translation is CASTLQDPLNSTNEKLFF.

This sequence joins TRBV12-5 and TRBJ2-3, with TRBD1 matching over 8 bases. The CDR3 loop spans 15 amino acids. Per germline, CDR1 LGHNT and CDR2 FRNRAP. With V trimmed by 6 bases and J by 3 bases, 8 bases remained unmatched. The CDR3 region has the DNA TGTGCTAGTGGCCCAGGACAGGGAGGAACAGATACGCAGTATTTT. This encodes CASGPGQGGTDTQYF. Full variable domain (rest looked up from reference TRBV12-5 and TRBJ2-3): DARVTQTPRHKVTEMGQEVTMRCQPILGHNTVFWYRQTMMQGLELLAYFRNRAPLDDSGMPKDRFSAEMPDATLATLKIQPSEPRDSAVYFCASGPGQGGTDTQYFGPGTRLTVL.

The genes are TRBV30 and TRBJ2-6, with 7 bases that match TRBD2. Germline V lookup: CDR1 GTSNPN, CDR2 SVGIG (reference sequence). Trimming at V came to 4 bases and at J to 0 bases, leaving 3 bases not matched to a gene. The CDR3 consists of 15 residues. The DNA for the CDR3 is TGTGCCTGGACCCGGGGGGACTCTGGGGCCAACGTCCTGACTTTC. Translating it yields CAWTRGDSGANVLTF.

The chain employs TRBV2 and TRBJ1-4; TRBD1 might be the D (6 bases). V was shortened by 2 bases and J by 6 bases, with 10 bases between the two germline ends. The CDR3 is made up of 14 amino acids. Germline CDR1 is SNHLY and CDR2 is FYNNEI. CDR3 DNA: TGTGCCAGCAGTGAAAGGGGGACCTATGAAAAACTGTTTTTT. It codes for CASSERGTYEKLFF.

J is TRBJ2-3 and V is TRBV21-1; the table's D call TRBD2 went unverified against the DNA. TRBV21-1 is a pseudogene locus. CDR3 length: 13 residues. This CDR3 reads CASSPIGTDTQYF. DNA of the CDR3: TGTGCCAGCAGCCCCATCGGGACAGATACGCAGTATTTT.

This rearrangement joins TRBV5-1 to TRBJ2-2, with 11 nucleotides matching TRBD2. Trimming cost V 2 bases and J 6 bases; bases outside gene matches: 3. The germline CDR1 and CDR2 sequences are SGHRS and YFSETQ. There are 15 residues in the CDR3. CDR3 sequence: CASSLLAGAPGELFF. DNA of the CDR3: TGCGCCAGCAGCTTACTAGCGGGAGCACCCGGGGAGCTGTTTTTT.

The J gene is TRBJ2-3, the V gene TRBV29-1, with TRBD2 as a possible D gene (6 bases). Germline V gene lookup returns CDR1 SQVTM and CDR2 ANQGSEA. Trimming removed 4 bases from V and 5 bases from J, with 13 bases in between. CDR3 size: 13 residues. DNA of the CDR3: TGCAGCGTTGCAAAGTCAGCGGGAGATACGCAGTATTTT. Translation gives CSVAKSAGDTQYF.

The rearrangement links TRBV28 to TRBJ1-4; 7 nucleotides match TRBD1. The J segment lost 8 bases and the V segment lost 3 bases, leaving 6 bases of the junction unmatched. The CDR3 runs 14 residues. Germline-derived CDR1 and CDR2 are MDHEN and SYDVKM. CDR3 sequence (DNA): TGTGCCAGCAGTTTTGGGACAGCGAGAGAAAAACTGTTTTTT. Translating it yields CASSFGTAREKLFF.

The chain has TRBV5-1 and TRBJ2-1, with TRBD1 as a possible D gene (5 bases). The CDR3 is 15 residues long. Looked up from germline, CDR1 is SGHRS and CDR2 is YFSETQ. V lost 0 bases and J 3 bases, leaving 10 bases between the germline ends. The CDR3: CASSLDRTHYNEQFF. CDR3 in DNA: TGCGCCAGCAGCTTGGACAGGACGCACTACAATGAGCAGTTCTTC.

The chain is built from TRBV6-5 and TRBJ1-6; D is unresolved. The V end lost 6 bases, the J end lost 10 bases, and 19 bases lay between the germline ends. CDR1 MNHEY and CDR2 SVGAGI come from the germline V gene. The length of the CDR3 is 15 residues. The CDR3: CASRVPGGFGSPLHF. In nucleotides, the CDR3 is TGTGCCAGCAGGGTTCCGGGAGGGTTCGGGTCACCCCTCCACTTT.

The genes are TRBV5-1 and TRBJ1-2; D is unclear. Germline V lookup: CDR1 SGHRS, CDR2 YFSETQ. The CDR3 runs to 13 residues. Trimming removed 1 base at V and 8 bases at J, with 12 bases between. The CDR3 here is CASSLTVVDGYTF. The CDR3 DNA sequence: TGCGCCAGCAGCTTGACAGTGGTAGACGGCTACACCTTC.

This clone was seen once. This chain connects TRBV6-5 to TRBJ1-2, with D unresolved. This CDR3 is 14 amino acids long. Germline V gives CDR1 MNHEY, CDR2 SVGAGI. V lost 3 bases to trimming and J lost 4 bases, with 12 bases between them. CDR3 coding DNA: TGTGCCAGCAGTTATGGAGTAAACGCCTATGGCTACACCTTC. This gives the protein CASSYGVNAYGYTF.

This clone was picked up one time. The chain links TRBV9 to TRBJ2-7, with TRBD2 matching over 7 bases. The CDR3 loop spans 15 amino acids. V lost 0 bases to trimming and J lost 7 bases; unmatched junction nucleotides: 10. From germline, CDR1 is SGDLS and CDR2 YYNGEE. The CDR3 loop is CASSVGGGRAGEQYF. CDR3 nucleotide sequence: TGTGCCAGCAGCGTAGGAGGAGGGAGGGCCGGGGAGCAGTACTTC.

This chain uses TRBV18 with TRBJ1-5; possibly TRBD1 for D (6 bases). The germline V gene has CDR1 KGHSH and CDR2 LQKENI. This CDR3 is built from 14 residues. With 8 bases removed from V and 5 bases from J, the gap between germline ends came to 16 bases. The CDR3 here is CASAEQGRDQPQHF. Written as DNA, the CDR3 is TGTGCCAGCGCCGAACAGGGAAGGGATCAGCCCCAGCATTTT.

This clone has more than one count but fewer than ten. This chain joins TRBV2 and TRBJ2-7; 10 bases agree with TRBD2. V gave up 8 bases and J gave up 1 base; unmatched junction bases: 5. CDR3 length: 14 residues. Germline V gene data show CDR1 as SNHLY and CDR2 as FYNNEI. CDR3 DNA sequence: TGTGCCAGCCGAGCGGGAGGGGGATCCTACGAGCAGTACTTC. It codes for CASRAGGGSYEQYF.